These 4 T cell receptor beta chains were all obtained from the same sample, sequenced in a study of technical replicates of blood from a handful of donors. Using immunoSEQ multiplex PCR, the repertoire was profiled, and TCRdb retains in-frame clones only, with some absent. The top ten hold 0.25% of the sample, which has about 89,000 clones, around 94% seen once. The sample comprised T cells isolated from PBMCs. The receptors were sampled from a human donor in good health.

There are a few counts of this clone. This rearrangement joins TRBV2 to TRBJ1-1; 8 nucleotides align to TRBD1. The CDR3 consists of 13 residues. The V gene's germline CDR1 is SNHLY and CDR2 FYNNEI. V lost 5 bases, J lost 5 bases, and 4 bases stayed unmatched. The CDR3: CASSPWTGTEAFF. The CDR3 DNA sequence: TGTGCCAGCAGTCCTTGGACAGGGACTGAAGCTTTCTTT.

This rearrangement joins TRBV7-2 to TRBJ1-1; TRBD1 matches 9 bases. CDR1 is SGHTA, CDR2 FQGNSA, per germline. This CDR3 comprises 12 residues. The V segment lost 8 bases and the J segment 13 bases; nucleotides outside the gene matches: 11. CDR3 sequence: CASSLRDREFFF. The CDR3 bases are TGTGCCAGCTCCCTCCGGGACAGGGAGTTTTTCTTT.

CDR3 bases: TGTGCCAGCAGCTTCTCACCGGGACAGGGATACGAGCAGTACTTC. Translated, it gives CASSFSPGQGYEQYF. The gene calls are TRBV11-2 and TRBJ2-7; 9 bases agree with TRBD1. This CDR3 spans 15 amino acids. CDR1 and CDR2 (germline): SGHAT, FQNNGV. J lost 4 bases, V lost 3 bases, and 7 bases had no gene match.

Comments on this clone: One end of the junction varies from germline; a read error may be responsible. This sample includes further DNA sequences coding for the same CDR3. The chain recombines TRBV30 with TRBJ1-1; 7 nucleotides align to TRBD1. CDR3 length: 14 residues. CDR1 GTSNPN and CDR2 SVGIG come from the germline V gene (reference sequence). The CDR3 coding sequence is TGTGCCTGGAGTGTCCGGGACAGAAACACCGAAGCTTTCTTT. Translating it yields CAWSVRDRNTEAFF.